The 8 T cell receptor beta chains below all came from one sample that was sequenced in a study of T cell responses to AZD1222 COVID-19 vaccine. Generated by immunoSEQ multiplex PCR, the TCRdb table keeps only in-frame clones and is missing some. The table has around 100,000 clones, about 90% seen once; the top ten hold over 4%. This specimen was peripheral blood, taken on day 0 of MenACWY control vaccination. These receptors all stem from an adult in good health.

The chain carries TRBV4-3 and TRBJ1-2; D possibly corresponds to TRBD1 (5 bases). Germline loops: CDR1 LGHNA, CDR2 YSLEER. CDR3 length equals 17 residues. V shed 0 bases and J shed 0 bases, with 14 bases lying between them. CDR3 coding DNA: TGCGCCAGCAGCCAAGAAGCGGCTGGGGCCACTAACTATGGCTACACCTTC. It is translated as CASSQEAAGATNYGYTF.

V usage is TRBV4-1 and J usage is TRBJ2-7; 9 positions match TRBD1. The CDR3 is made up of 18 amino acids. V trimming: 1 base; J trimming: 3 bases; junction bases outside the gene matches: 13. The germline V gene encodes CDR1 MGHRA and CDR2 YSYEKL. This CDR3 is CASSQGFQTRDRVYEQYF. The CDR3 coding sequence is TGCGCCAGCAGCCAAGGGTTCCAAACTCGGGACAGGGTCTACGAGCAGTACTTC.

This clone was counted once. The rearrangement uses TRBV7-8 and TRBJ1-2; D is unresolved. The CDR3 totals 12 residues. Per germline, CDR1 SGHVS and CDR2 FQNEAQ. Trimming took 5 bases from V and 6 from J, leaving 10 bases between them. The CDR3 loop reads CASSPRGNGYTF. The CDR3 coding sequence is TGTGCCAGCAGCCCGCGAGGGAATGGCTACACCTTC.

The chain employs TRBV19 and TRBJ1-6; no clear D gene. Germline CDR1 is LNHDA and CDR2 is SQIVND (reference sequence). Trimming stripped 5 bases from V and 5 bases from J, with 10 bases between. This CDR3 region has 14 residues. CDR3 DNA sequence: TGTGCCAGTAGTCTTCAGAAAGATAATTCACCCCTCCACTTT. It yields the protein CASSLQKDNSPLHF.

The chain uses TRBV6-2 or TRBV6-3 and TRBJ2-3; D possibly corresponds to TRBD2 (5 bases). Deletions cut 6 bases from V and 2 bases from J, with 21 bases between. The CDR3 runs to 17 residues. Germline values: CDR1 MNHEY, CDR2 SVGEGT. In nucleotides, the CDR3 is TGTGCCAGCAGCCTTACTCGGCTGGGCGGGTACACAGATACGCAGTATTTT. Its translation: CASSLTRLGGYTDTQYF.

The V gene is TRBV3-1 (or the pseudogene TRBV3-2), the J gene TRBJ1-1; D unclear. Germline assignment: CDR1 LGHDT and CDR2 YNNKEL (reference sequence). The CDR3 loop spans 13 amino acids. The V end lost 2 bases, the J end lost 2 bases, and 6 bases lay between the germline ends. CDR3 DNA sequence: TGTGCCAGCAGCCAATCGGAAAACACTGAAGCTTTCTTT. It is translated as CASSQSENTEAFF.

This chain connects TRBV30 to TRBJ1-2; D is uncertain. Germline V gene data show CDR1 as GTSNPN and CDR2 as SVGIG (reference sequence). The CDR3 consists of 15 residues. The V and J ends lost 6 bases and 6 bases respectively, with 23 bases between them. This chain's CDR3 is CACSTGVISRDGYTF. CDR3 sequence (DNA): TGTGCCTGTTCGACCGGTGTAATCTCTCGCGATGGCTACACCTTC.

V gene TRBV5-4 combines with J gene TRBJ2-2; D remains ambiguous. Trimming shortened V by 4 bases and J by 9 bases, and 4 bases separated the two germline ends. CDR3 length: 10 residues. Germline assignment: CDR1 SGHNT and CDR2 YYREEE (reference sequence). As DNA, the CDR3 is TGTGCCAGCAGCCACCGGGAGCTGTTTTTT. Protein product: CASSHRELFF.